The 21 T cell receptor beta chains listed next were all sequenced from one sample in a study of T-cell reconstitution after alpha-beta-depleted transplantation in children. Library preparation (for TCRbeta) was performed with unique molecular identifiers. A single record per CDR3 protein comes from TCRdb applying MiXCR to the PCR reads. The table has roughly 200,000 distinct CDR3 sequences, approximately 10% seen once; the top ten hold 5.5% to 8%. The sample was PBMCs from the stem cell graft donor, taken from the stem cell graft. Receptors were obtained from a human donor who donated a stem cell graft to a child with acute lymphoblastic leukemia.

This clonotype has a handful of counts. The V and J genes are TRBV29-1 and TRBJ1-6; D is possibly TRBD1 (5 bases). Germline V gives CDR1 SQVTM, CDR2 ANQGSEA. V was pared by 7 bases and J by 6 bases, with 13 bases between. CDR3 length equals 13 residues. The CDR3 DNA follows: TGCAGCGCCATGACAGAAGCTAATTCACCCCTCCACTTT. It encodes CSAMTEANSPLHF.

This clonotype was found a few times. The rearrangement uses TRBV6-5 and TRBJ1-6; 8 nucleotides match TRBD1. From germline, CDR1 is MNHEY and CDR2 SVGAGI. J gave up 8 bases and V 5 bases, and 17 bases lay outside the gene matches. The CDR3 is made up of 18 amino acids. CDR3 sequence: CASSNLAWGRTGHSPLHF. The CDR3 region has the DNA TGTGCCAGCAGTAACCTGGCGTGGGGAAGGACAGGGCATTCACCCCTCCACTTT.

This clonotype was found many times. Written as DNA, the CDR3 is TGCAGCGTTGAGGGGGCTGCCATAGGCTCCTACAATGAGCAGTTCTTC. Translating it yields CSVEGAAIGSYNEQFF. The V gene is TRBV29-1, the J gene TRBJ2-1; perhaps TRBD1 as D (6 bases). The CDR3 is 16 residues long. CDR1 and CDR2 from the germline V gene are SQVTM and ANQGSEA. V was pared by 3 bases and J by 0 bases, with 15 bases between.

In this sample, this clonotype turned up many times. The rearrangement joins TRBV20-1 to TRBJ1-2, with D possibly being TRBD1 (5 bases). Germline CDR1 is DFQATT and CDR2 is SNEGSKA (reference sequence). This CDR3 has 12 amino acids. V lost 3 bases and J lost 4, with 9 bases in between. This chain's CDR3 is CSASPGPYGYTF. The CDR3 region has the DNA TGCAGTGCTAGCCCAGGGCCCTATGGCTACACCTTC.

Many counts were recorded for this clonotype. The chain is built from TRBV3-1 and TRBJ2-3; D perhaps matches TRBD1 (9 bases). With 4 bases removed from V and 5 bases from J, the gap between germline ends came to 22 bases. This CDR3 spans 17 amino acids. Germline V lookup: CDR1 LGHDT, CDR2 YNNKEL (reference sequence). This chain's CDR3 is CASSPILQGAGGDTQYF. The CDR3 DNA sequence: TGTGCCAGCAGCCCCATATTACAGGGGGCGGGGGGAGATACGCAGTATTTT.

The sample holds a few counts of this clonotype. The rearrangement uses TRBV9 and TRBJ2-3; the D gene is possibly TRBD2 (6 bases). The germline CDR1 and CDR2 sequences are SGDLS and YYNGEE. This CDR3 region has 16 residues. V lost 0 bases and J 3 bases, leaving 14 bases between the germline ends. The CDR3 loop is CASSVVGTLATDTQYF. The CDR3 DNA reads as TGTGCCAGCAGCGTAGTCGGGACTCTCGCAACAGATACGCAGTATTTT.

This clonotype was detected a few times. This rearrangement joins TRBV10-2 to TRBJ2-7; 9 nucleotides agree with TRBD1. Unmatched junction bases numbered 6, after V lost 3 bases and J lost 3 bases. The CDR3 is 15 residues long. Per the germline V gene, CDR1 is WSHSY and CDR2 is SAAADI. CDR3 loop: CASSDLRDRVYEQYF. As DNA, the CDR3 is TGCGCCAGCAGTGATCTCCGGGACAGGGTCTACGAGCAGTACTTC.

The chain joins TRBV12-3 or TRBV12-4 to TRBJ2-7, with D possibly being TRBD2 (5 bases). Between the trimmed V and J ends, which lost 7 bases and 5 bases, there was a span of 15 bases. This CDR3 has 13 amino acids. The CDR3 DNA reads as TGTGCCAGCACCCCCGGGATTCTTAACGAGCAGTACTTC. Translated: CASTPGILNEQYF.

The table lists this clonotype with a few counts. This chain links TRBV6-1 with TRBJ1-4, with D maybe TRBD1 (5 bases). Trimming took off 5 bases at V and 0 bases at J, with 16 bases between the two ends. The length of the CDR3 is 17 residues. The germline V gene has CDR1 MNHNS and CDR2 SASEGT. The CDR3 sequence is CASSKGTSVATNEKLFF. In DNA form, the CDR3 reads TGTGCCAGCAGTAAAGGGACTTCGGTAGCAACTAATGAAAAACTGTTTTTT.

This clonotype was seen only once. V gene TRBV7-9 combines with J gene TRBJ2-7; D might be TRBD2 (5 bases). The CDR3 spans 13 residues. Germline lookup yields CDR1 SEHNR and CDR2 FQNEAQ (reference sequence). Deletions cut 0 bases from V and 6 bases from J, with 9 bases between. This CDR3 is CASSLAAGVEQYF. The CDR3 coding sequence is TGTGCCAGCAGCTTAGCGGCGGGCGTCGAGCAGTACTTC.

This clonotype was seen many times. This chain uses TRBV5-8 with TRBJ2-1; D remains ambiguous. This CDR3 contains 15 residues. Trimming removed 4 bases from V and 0 bases from J, with 11 bases in between. CDR1 is SGHTS, CDR2 YDEGEE, per germline. In DNA form, the CDR3 reads TGTGCCAGCAGCCTTCCAGGCTTCTCCTACAATGAGCAGTTCTTC. Its translation is CASSLPGFSYNEQFF.

The J gene is TRBJ2-2, the V gene TRBV27; 8 nucleotides match TRBD1. CDR3 size: 14 residues. The V gene's germline CDR1 is MNHEY and CDR2 SMNVEV (reference sequence). V was pared by 3 bases and J by 7 bases, with 4 bases of the junction left unmatched. Here the CDR3 DNA reads TGTGCCAGCAGTTTTCAGGGGGCGCACGGGGAGCTGTTTTTT. Translation: CASSFQGAHGELFF.

This clonotype was counted between two and nine times. The chain joins TRBV4-3 to TRBJ2-3, with TRBD2 identical over 9 bases. Germline V gene sequence: CDR1 LGHNA, CDR2 YSLEER. V shed 4 bases and J 6 bases; nucleotides not matched to a gene: 5. The CDR3 sequence is 14 residues long. As DNA, the CDR3 is TGCGCCAGCAGCCGGGGCGGGGGGGTTGATACGCAGTATTTT. The encoded protein is CASSRGGGVDTQYF.

CDR3 sequence (DNA): TGCAGTGCTAGAGATCGGCGGCAGCCCCAGCATTTT. This encodes CSARDRRQPQHF. V and J are TRBV20-1 and TRBJ1-5; D call uncertain. V was shortened by 0 bases and J by 7 bases, with 7 bases between the two germline ends. The CDR3 runs to 12 residues. Germline CDR1 reads DFQATT; CDR2 reads SNEGSKA (reference sequence).

The CDR3 DNA reads TGTGCCAGCAGTTTAGCGACAGGGTACGATTTTAATGGCTACACCTTC. Residues: CASSLATGYDFNGYTF. The J gene is TRBJ1-2, the V gene TRBV12-3 or TRBV12-4; 7 bases agree with TRBD1. The CDR3 extends over 16 amino acids. V dropped 0 bases and J dropped 6; count of bases not matched to a gene: 10.

This clonotype was picked up a small number of times. CDR3 in amino acids: CASSFEQGTNYGYTF. CDR3 bases: TGTGCCAGCAGCTTCGAGCAGGGCACTAACTATGGCTACACCTTC. The V and J genes are TRBV5-6 and TRBJ1-2; D might be TRBD1 (5 bases). Germline loops: CDR1 SGHDT, CDR2 YYEEEE. Trimming shortened V by 2 bases and J by 0 bases, and 11 bases separated the two germline ends. The CDR3 has 15 residues. Based on the CDR3 plus reference TRBV5-6 and TRBJ1-2, the full variable domain is DAGVTQSPTHLIKTRGQQVTLRCSPKSGHDTVSWYQQALGQGPQFIFQYYEEEERQRGNFPDRFSGHQFPNYSSELNVNALLLGDSALYLCASSFEQGTNYGYTFGSGTRLTVV.

V gene TRBV20-1 combines with J gene TRBJ2-5; TRBD2 matches at 9 bases. The length of the CDR3 is 16 residues. After removal of 4 bases from V and 4 bases from J, the junction contained 13 bases not matched to a gene. Germline lookup yields CDR1 DFQATT and CDR2 SNEGSKA (reference sequence). The CDR3 bases are TGCAGTGCTAAACCTCCGGCGGGGGGGCGTATAGAGACCCAGTACTTC. Translated: CSAKPPAGGRIETQYF.

This clonotype has only a few counts. The rearrangement uses TRBV18 and TRBJ2-1, with a weak D call TRBD2 (5 bases). The CDR3 loop spans 14 amino acids. Per the germline V gene, CDR1 is KGHSH and CDR2 is LQKENI. The V end was cut by 4 bases, the J end by 4 bases, with 11 bases between. CDR3 in amino acids: CASSRERFYNEQFF. The CDR3 DNA is TGTGCCAGCTCACGAGAGCGGTTTTACAATGAGCAGTTCTTC.

The sample holds many counts of this clonotype. This rearrangement joins TRBV15 to TRBJ2-2; 11 bases line up with TRBD2. The CDR3 contains 17 residues. CDR1 and CDR2 (germline): LNHNV, YYDKDF (reference sequence). V lost 5 bases and J lost 1; bases outside the gene matches: 6. CDR3 sequence: CATSAFLAGGNTGELFF. The CDR3 DNA sequence: TGTGCCACCAGCGCTTTTCTAGCGGGGGGGAACACCGGGGAGCTGTTTTTT. The whole variable domain, filled in from reference TRBV15 and TRBJ2-2, reads DAMVIQNPRYQVTQFGKPVTLSCSQTLNHNVMYWYQQKSSQAPKLLFHYYDKDFNNEADTPDNFQSRRPNTSFCFLDIRSPGLGDTAMYLCATSAFLAGGNTGELFFGEGSRLTVL.

This clonotype was observed at least ten times. The chain combines TRBV27 with TRBJ2-3, with 14 bases that match TRBD2. Germline CDR1 MNHEY, CDR2 SMNVEV (reference sequence). V was clipped by 6 bases and J by 6 bases; unmatched bases: 8. The CDR3 extends over 16 amino acids. This CDR3 is CASRGPGLAGADTQYF. In DNA form, the CDR3 reads TGTGCCAGCAGGGGACCGGGACTAGCGGGGGCCGATACGCAGTATTTT.

J is TRBJ1-3 and V is TRBV5-1; no reliable D call. This CDR3 is 14 amino acids long. Germline V gene data show CDR1 as SGHRS and CDR2 as YFSETQ. V lost 0 bases, J lost 0 bases, and 4 bases lay in between. This CDR3 is CASSLALSGNTIYF. CDR3 coding DNA: TGCGCCAGCAGCTTGGCCCTCTCTGGAAACACCATATATTTT.